Shown below are 18 T cell receptor beta chains from a single sample sequenced in a study of T cell responses to AZD1222 COVID-19 vaccine. TCRdb's table, derived via immunoSEQ multiplex PCR, lists solely in-frame clones and lacks some. Of around 45,000 clones listed, around 80% are singletons. The specimen was peripheral blood, collected 28 days after the second dose of the MenACWY control vaccine. The source is an adult who received the MenACWY meningococcal vaccine as a control.

This clone was found once. V is TRBV7-2 and J is TRBJ2-1; 8 bases line up with TRBD1. The CDR3 sequence is 17 residues long. CDR1 is SGHTA and CDR2 is FQGNSA in the germline V gene. V gave up 6 bases and J gave up 6 bases; unmatched junction bases: 16. The CDR3 protein is CASRSAKRQGPVNEQFF. CDR3 coding DNA: TGTGCCAGCAGGTCTGCAAAGAGACAGGGGCCTGTCAATGAGCAGTTCTTC.

This chain connects TRBV24-1 to TRBJ1-5, with D uncertain. This CDR3 is built from 13 residues. Trimming removed 6 bases at V and 4 bases at J, with 9 bases between. The germline CDR1 and CDR2 sequences are KGHDR and SFDVKD. In DNA form, the CDR3 reads TGTGCCACCAGTCTTCCGGGTAATCAGCCCCAGCATTTT. Its translation: CATSLPGNQPQHF.

This chain joins TRBV5-4 and TRBJ2-3; 14 bases align to TRBD2. J gave up 1 base and V 4 bases, and 8 bases lay outside the gene matches. Germline lookup yields CDR1 SGHNT and CDR2 YYREEE (reference sequence). The CDR3 has 18 residues. The CDR3 sequence is CASSPRQGLAGGTDTQYF. The CDR3 DNA reads as TGTGCCAGCAGCCCCCGCCAGGGACTAGCGGGGGGCACAGATACGCAGTATTTT. Full variable domain (remainder filled in from reference TRBV5-4 and TRBJ2-3): ETGVTQSPTHLIKTRGQQVTLRCSSQSGHNTVSWYQQALGQGPQFIFQYYREEENGRGNFPPRFSGLQFPNYSSELNVNALELDDSALYLCASSPRQGLAGGTDTQYFGPGTRLTVL.

The chain uses TRBV7-8 and TRBJ1-5; 7 nucleotides align to TRBD1. Trimming removed 4 bases from V and 3 bases from J; junction bases left unmatched: 9. Germline V gene sequence: CDR1 SGHVS, CDR2 FQNEAQ. This CDR3 contains 16 residues. The CDR3 loop is CASSSTGWAVNQPQHF. DNA of the CDR3: TGTGCCAGCAGCTCGACAGGGTGGGCCGTCAATCAGCCCCAGCATTTT. Using reference TRBV7-8 and TRBJ1-5 for the parts outside the CDR3, the full variable domain is GAGVSQSPRYKVAKRGQDVALRCDPISGHVSLFWYQQALGQGPEFLTYFQNEAQLDKSGLPSDRFFAERPEGSVSTLKIQRTQQEDSAVYLCASSSTGWAVNQPQHFGDGTRLSIL.

The genes are TRBV6-5 and TRBJ1-1; D is possibly TRBD1 (6 bases). The CDR3 has 14 residues. V shed 6 bases and J shed 1 base, with 12 bases lying between them. In germline, CDR1 is MNHEY, CDR2 SVGAGI. This chain's CDR3 is CASRTTGRNTEAFF. The CDR3 DNA reads TGTGCCAGCAGGACGACAGGTCGGAACACTGAAGCTTTCTTT.

The genes are TRBV9 and TRBJ2-5; 9 nucleotides agree with TRBD2. V was clipped by 3 bases and J by 4 bases; unmatched bases: 13. This CDR3 comprises 17 residues. Germline V gives CDR1 SGDLS, CDR2 YYNGEE. In nucleotides, the CDR3 is TGTGCCAGCAGCGATAGCGGGAGATGGGCCGGCGGAGAGACCCAGTACTTC. Translation: CASSDSGRWAGGETQYF. Supplemented by reference TRBV9 and TRBJ2-5, the full variable domain reads DSGVTQTPKHLITATGQRVTLRCSPRSGDLSVYWYQQSLDQGLQFLIQYYNGEERAKGNILERFSAQQFPDLHSELNLSSLELGDSALYFCASSDSGRWAGGETQYFGPGTRLLVL.

This sequence joins TRBV19 and TRBJ1-1, with D perhaps matching TRBD1 (5 bases). The CDR3 is 15 amino acids. Trimming cost V 1 base and J 1 base, with 10 bases left between them. CDR1 LNHDA and CDR2 SQIVND come from the germline V gene (reference sequence). The CDR3 DNA sequence: TGTGCCAGTAGTATAGCCACCGGGACGAACACTGAAGCTTTCTTT. Translation gives CASSIATGTNTEAFF.

The V gene is TRBV27, the J gene TRBJ2-7; perhaps TRBD1 as D (5 bases). This CDR3 is 14 amino acids long. V dropped 3 bases and J dropped 5 bases, with 14 bases sitting between them. Per the germline V gene, CDR1 is MNHEY and CDR2 is SMNVEV (reference sequence). The CDR3 is CASSLGPQGHEQYF. The CDR3 region has the DNA TGTGCCAGCAGTTTGGGCCCCCAGGGCCACGAGCAGTACTTC.

J is TRBJ2-7 and V is TRBV5-1; D not resolved. V lost 3 bases and J 3 bases, leaving 13 bases between the germline ends. The CDR3 consists of 14 residues. The germline V gene has CDR1 SGHRS and CDR2 YFSETQ. CDR3 amino acids: CASSSLGWNYEQYF. DNA of the CDR3: TGCGCCAGCAGCTCGCTAGGGTGGAACTACGAGCAGTACTTC.

The chain couples TRBV5-1 to TRBJ2-1, with 9 bases lining up with TRBD2. Germline V gene sequence: CDR1 SGHRS, CDR2 YFSETQ. J gave up 10 bases and V 1 base, and 6 bases lay outside the gene matches. The CDR3 contains 14 residues. The CDR3 DNA is TGCGCCAGCAGCTTGCCTAGCGGGACTGGAGAGCAGTTCTTC. Its translation is CASSLPSGTGEQFF.

This chain joins TRBV6-2 or TRBV6-3 and TRBJ2-3; D possibly corresponds to TRBD2 (6 bases). The CDR3 extends over 15 amino acids. The ends were cut back, 6 bases at V and 3 bases at J, with 16 bases in the middle. Germline CDR1 and CDR2: MNHEY and SVGEGT. CDR3 bases: TGTGCCAGCAGCTTACCAAGCGGGTCGACAGATACGCAGTATTTT. This sequence encodes CASSLPSGSTDTQYF.

The chain carries TRBV19 and TRBJ1-6, with 11 bases fitting TRBD1. CDR3 length equals 14 residues. Germline CDR1 is LNHDA and CDR2 is SQIVND (reference sequence). V shed 7 bases and J 11 bases; nucleotides not matched to a gene: 7. The CDR3 region is CASTGGQGGAPLHF. DNA for the CDR3: TGTGCCAGTACTGGGGGACAGGGGGGAGCACCCCTCCACTTT.

The J gene is TRBJ1-6, the V gene TRBV7-9; 9 nucleotides agree with TRBD1. The germline CDR1 and CDR2 sequences are SEHNR and FQNEAQ (reference sequence). The V segment lost 5 bases and the J segment 9 bases; nucleotides outside the gene matches: 5. CDR3 length: 14 residues. The CDR3: CASSNWDRASPLHF. In DNA form, the CDR3 reads TGTGCCAGCAGCAACTGGGACAGGGCTTCACCCCTCCACTTT.

The rearrangement joins TRBV10-2 to TRBJ1-5; no firm D call. The ends were cut back, 2 bases at V and 10 bases at J, with 9 bases in the middle. The CDR3 sequence is 12 residues long. CDR1 is WSHSY, CDR2 SAAADI, per germline. Written as DNA, the CDR3 is TGCGCCAGCAGTGAGGTGGCAGATCCCCAGCATTTT. This sequence encodes CASSEVADPQHF.

The V call is TRBV7-7, the J call TRBJ2-1; TRBD1 aligns across 7 bases. The CDR3 has 15 amino acids. Germline V gives CDR1 SSHAT, CDR2 FNYEAQ (reference sequence). V lost 5 bases to trimming and J lost 5 bases; unmatched junction nucleotides: 9. The CDR3 nucleotides read TGTGCCAGCAGCCCTTGGACAGGACCGAACAATGAGCAGTTCTTC. This translates into CASSPWTGPNNEQFF. Filled out from reference TRBV7-7 and TRBJ2-1, the complete variable domain reads GAGVSQSPRYKVTKRGQDVTLRCDPISSHATLYWYQQALGQGPEFLTYFNYEAQPDKSGLPSDRFSAERPEGSISTLTIQRTEQRDSAMYRCASSPWTGPNNEQFFGPGTRLTVL.

The J gene is TRBJ1-4, the V gene TRBV25-1; no clear D. The CDR3 is made up of 14 amino acids. The V gene lost 8 bases and the J gene lost 6 bases, with 16 bases spanning the gap. CDR1 and CDR2 (germline): MGHDK, SYGVNS. The CDR3 DNA sequence: TGTGCCAGCGGACGACTGGGGAATCATGAAAAACTGTTTTTT. Its translation: CASGRLGNHEKLFF.

This chain connects TRBV20-1 to TRBJ2-5, with no clear D. The CDR3 extends over 10 amino acids. V was pared by 1 base and J by 5 bases, with 2 bases between. Per germline, CDR1 DFQATT and CDR2 SNEGSKA (reference sequence). The chain's CDR3 is CSARVETQYF. The DNA for the CDR3 is TGCAGTGCTAGAGTCGAGACCCAGTACTTC.

This chain joins TRBV5-4 and TRBJ1-1; D is ambiguous. V gave up 4 bases and J gave up 4 bases, with 17 bases separating them. Germline CDR1 and CDR2: SGHNT and YYREEE (reference sequence). The CDR3 extends over 15 amino acids. Here the CDR3 reads CASSGVTLGGTEAFF. CDR3 DNA sequence: TGTGCCAGCAGCGGTGTTACACTTGGAGGCACTGAAGCTTTCTTT.